This T cell receptor beta chain originates from a study of blood T cell repertoires in COVID-19. As for the study in general: Researchers got acute and convalescent COVID-19 samples from the United States, Italy and Spain. Nucleic acid was either cDNA or gDNA, and it came from T cells, B-cell-depleted T cells, or PBMCs.

Authors' analysis steps: Amplification from reference gene primers served as the basis for estimated nucleated cell counts. Clones were sequenced by immunoSEQ multiplex PCR, and TCRdb holds only the in-frame ones, with some missing. That table furnishes V, J and clone size, whereas the DNA furnished D and trimming. The sample yields roughly 68,000 clones, roughly nine tenths seen once. Between the trimmed V and J ends, which lost 4 bases and 1 base, there was a span of 10 bases. This CDR3 has 14 residues. Per germline, CDR1 LGHDT and CDR2 YNNKEL (reference sequence). The rearrangement joins TRBV3-1 (or the pseudogene TRBV3-2) to TRBJ1-1, with D hard to call. Sequenced input: peripheral blood. The receptor's source is a woman aged 45-59 years with active COVID-19. The CDR3 sequence is CASSRAGRNTEAFF. CDR3 sequence (DNA): TGTGCCAGCAGCCGGGCAGGCCGGAACACTGAAGCTTTCTTT.